The clone carrying this TCR beta chain was seen only once. The antigen remains undetermined. The entry originates in a study of T cell responses to AZD1222 COVID-19 vaccine. The study, taken as a whole, reports: Donors, mostly white British, included more females; clonal diversity was possibly underestimated. Increases in Spike-specific TCR breadth and depth were seen after two AZD1222 doses. Vaccine-related CD4 TCRs covered spike, predominating at 160-218 and 743-854. Repertoire sampling occurred only after the peak T cell response.

The CDR3 loop spans 16 amino acids. Unmatched junction bases numbered 14, after V lost 4 bases and J lost 5 bases. The V gene's germline CDR1 is SGDLS and CDR2 YYNGEE. Clones were sequenced by immunoSEQ multiplex PCR, and TCRdb holds only the in-frame ones, with some missing. The sample has over 100,000 clones, 85% to 90% seen once. The TCR was taken from an adult in good health. The specimen was peripheral blood, collected on day 0 of AZD1222 vaccination. The chain couples TRBV9 to TRBJ1-2, with 7 bases lining up with TRBD1. CDR3 nucleotide sequence: TGTGCCAGCAGCCCACGACAAGGGACAGAGGATTATGGCTACACCTTC. Translated: CASSPRQGTEDYGYTF.